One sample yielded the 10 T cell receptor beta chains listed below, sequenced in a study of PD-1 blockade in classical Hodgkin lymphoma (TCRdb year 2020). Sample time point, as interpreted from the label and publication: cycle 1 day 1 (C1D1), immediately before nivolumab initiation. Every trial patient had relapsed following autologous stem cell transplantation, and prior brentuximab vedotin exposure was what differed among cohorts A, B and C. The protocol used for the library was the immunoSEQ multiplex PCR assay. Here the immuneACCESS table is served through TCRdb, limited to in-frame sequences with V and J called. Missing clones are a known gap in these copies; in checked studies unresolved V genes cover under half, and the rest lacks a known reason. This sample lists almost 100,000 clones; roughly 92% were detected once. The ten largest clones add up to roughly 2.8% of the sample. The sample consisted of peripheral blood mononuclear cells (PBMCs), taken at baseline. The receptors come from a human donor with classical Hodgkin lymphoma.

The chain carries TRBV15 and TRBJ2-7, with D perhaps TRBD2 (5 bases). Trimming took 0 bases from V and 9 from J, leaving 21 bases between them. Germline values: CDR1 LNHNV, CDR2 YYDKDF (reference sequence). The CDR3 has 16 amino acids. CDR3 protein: CATSREVSGLGGVQYF. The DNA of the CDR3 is TGTGCCACCAGCAGAGAGGTGTCAGGACTTGGCGGTGTGCAGTACTTC.

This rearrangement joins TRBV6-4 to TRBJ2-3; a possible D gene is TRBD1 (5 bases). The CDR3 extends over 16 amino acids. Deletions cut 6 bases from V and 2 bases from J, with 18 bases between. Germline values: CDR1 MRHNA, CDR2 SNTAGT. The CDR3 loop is CASRRTQGTFTDTQYF. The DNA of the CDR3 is TGTGCCAGCAGACGGACGCAGGGTACTTTCACAGATACGCAGTATTTT.

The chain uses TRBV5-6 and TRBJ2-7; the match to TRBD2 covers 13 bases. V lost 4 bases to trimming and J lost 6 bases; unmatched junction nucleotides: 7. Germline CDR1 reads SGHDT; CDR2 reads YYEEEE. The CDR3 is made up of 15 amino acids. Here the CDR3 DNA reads TGTGCCAGCAGCCTCGGACTAGCGGGAGATCGCGAGCAGTACTTC. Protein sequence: CASSLGLAGDREQYF.

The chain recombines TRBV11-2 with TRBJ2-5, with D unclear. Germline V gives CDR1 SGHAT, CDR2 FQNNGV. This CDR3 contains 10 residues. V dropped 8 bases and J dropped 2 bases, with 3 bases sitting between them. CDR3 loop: CASGQETQYF. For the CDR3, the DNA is TGTGCCAGCGGACAAGAGACCCAGTACTTC.

In nucleotides, the CDR3 is TGTGCCAGTAGTATGAGGGTAGCGGGAGCGGGCATCCCCGAGCAGTACTTC. Translated, it gives CASSMRVAGAGIPEQYF. V usage is TRBV19 and J usage is TRBJ2-7; 9 nucleotides line up with TRBD2. Trimming removed 3 bases from V and 6 bases from J; junction bases left unmatched: 15. CDR1 is LNHDA, CDR2 SQIVND, per germline (reference sequence). The length of the CDR3 is 17 residues.

As DNA, the CDR3 is TGTGCCAGCAGCAAGCAGGGGGGGAGTTGGGAGACCCAGTACTTC. This sequence encodes CASSKQGGSWETQYF. The rearrangement links TRBV9 to TRBJ2-5, with D perhaps assigned TRBD1 or TRBD2 (7 bases each). CDR3 size: 15 residues. The V gene lost 4 bases and the J gene lost 5 bases, with 18 bases spanning the gap. CDR1 and CDR2 (germline): SGDLS, YYNGEE. Full variable domain (rest looked up from reference TRBV9 and TRBJ2-5): DSGVTQTPKHLITATGQRVTLRCSPRSGDLSVYWYQQSLDQGLQFLIQYYNGEERAKGNILERFSAQQFPDLHSELNLSSLELGDSALYFCASSKQGGSWETQYFGPGTRLLVL.

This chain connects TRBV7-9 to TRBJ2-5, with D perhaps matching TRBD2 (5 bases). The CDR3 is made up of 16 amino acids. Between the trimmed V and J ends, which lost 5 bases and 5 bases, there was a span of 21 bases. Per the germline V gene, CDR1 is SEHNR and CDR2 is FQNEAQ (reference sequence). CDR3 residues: CASSRDDYPVYETQYF. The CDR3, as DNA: TGTGCCAGCAGCCGAGACGACTACCCCGTATACGAGACCCAGTACTTC.

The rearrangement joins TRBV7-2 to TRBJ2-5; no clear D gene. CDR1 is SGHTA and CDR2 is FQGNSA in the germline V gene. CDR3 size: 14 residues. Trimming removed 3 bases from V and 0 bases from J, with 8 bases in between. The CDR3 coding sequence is TGTGCCAGCAGCTTGAGTAGGTACCAAGAGACCCAGTACTTC. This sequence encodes CASSLSRYQETQYF.

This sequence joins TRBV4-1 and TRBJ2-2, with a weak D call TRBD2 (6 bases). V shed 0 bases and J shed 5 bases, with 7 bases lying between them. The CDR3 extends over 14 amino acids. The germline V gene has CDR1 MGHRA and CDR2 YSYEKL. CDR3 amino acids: CASSQDRGTGELFF. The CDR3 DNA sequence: TGCGCCAGCAGCCAAGATCGGGGGACCGGGGAGCTGTTTTTT.

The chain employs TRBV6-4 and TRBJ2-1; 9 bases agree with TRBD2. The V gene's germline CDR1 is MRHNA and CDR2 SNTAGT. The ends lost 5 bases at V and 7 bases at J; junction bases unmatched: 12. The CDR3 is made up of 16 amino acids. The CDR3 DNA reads TGTGCCAGCAGTCCCTACGCTGGGCTAGCGGGGAATGAGCAGTTCTTC. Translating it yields CASSPYAGLAGNEQFF.